Listed here are 25 T cell receptor beta chains from one sample, sequenced in a study of spatial heterogeneity in lung cancer (dated by TCRdb to 2018 to 2020). The method was 5' RACE. Instrument on record: NextSeq 500. The public reads were reanalyzed by TCRdb: fastp trimming at Q25, MiXCR alignment, in-frame beta chains only. Duplicate CDR3 protein sequences are folded into a single record with the most common DNA and genes. Here the sample has about 92,000 distinct CDR3 sequences; around 12% occur a single time. 35% to 50% of the sample lies in the top ten. This sample's time point label indicates: sample taken at primary tumor resection. TCR sequencing used whole RNA extracted from tumor and nontumor lung tissue, or from cryopreserved PBMC samples, without cell sorting. The starting material was PBMCs, obtained at surgery. Receptors originate from a male donor with early-stage non-small cell lung cancer.

This rearrangement joins TRBV4-3 to TRBJ1-2; 9 bases are shared with TRBD1. Germline-derived CDR1 and CDR2 are LGHNA and YSLEER. V gave up 3 bases and J gave up 6 bases; unmatched junction bases: 8. This CDR3 has 15 amino acids. CDR3 in amino acids: CASSHPDRGGHGYTF. In nucleotides, the CDR3 is TGCGCCAGCAGCCACCCCGACAGGGGGGGACATGGCTACACCTTC.

This clonotype turned up a few times. The chain combines TRBV6-5 with TRBJ2-5, with 8 bases matching TRBD1. There are 13 residues in the CDR3. J was trimmed by 9 bases and V by 6 bases; bases with no gene match: 9. CDR1 and CDR2 from the germline V gene are MNHEY and SVGAGI. Written as DNA, the CDR3 is TGTGCCAGCAGAACGGGACAGGAGGGGTCCCAGTACTTC. Its translation: CASRTGQEGSQYF.

J is TRBJ1-1 and V is TRBV7-8; 11 bases agree with TRBD1. V lost 4 bases and J lost 0; bases outside the gene matches: 7. Germline V gene lookup returns CDR1 SGHVS and CDR2 FQNEAQ. This CDR3 spans 17 amino acids. CDR3 loop: CASSSDRGREMNTEAFF. Here the CDR3 DNA reads TGTGCCAGCAGCTCGGACAGGGGGCGAGAGATGAACACTGAAGCTTTCTTT.

In its sample, this clonotype was seen many times. The CDR3 nucleotides read TGTGCCAGCAGCCAGCCCCAACAGGCTAACTATGGCTACACCTTC. The encoded protein is CASSQPQQANYGYTF. The chain combines TRBV4-2 with TRBJ1-2; perhaps TRBD1 as D (5 bases). Germline-derived CDR1 and CDR2 are LGHNA and YNFKEQ. Deletions cut 3 bases from V and 0 bases from J, with 11 bases between. CDR3 size: 15 residues.

This clonotype was seen only a few times. The genes are TRBV24-1 and TRBJ1-5; 8 bases fit TRBD1. This CDR3 is 14 amino acids long. V shed 3 bases and J 6 bases; nucleotides not matched to a gene: 3. Germline CDR1 and CDR2: KGHDR and SFDVKD. CDR3 region: CATSDPGGRQPQHF. CDR3 nucleotide sequence: TGTGCCACCAGTGATCCAGGGGGCCGTCAGCCCCAGCATTTT.

This clonotype was recorded a few times. CDR3 sequence reads: CASSYSRVTYEQYF. In nucleotides, the CDR3 is TGTGCCAGCAGTTACTCGAGAGTCACCTACGAGCAGTACTTC. V is TRBV6-5 and J is TRBJ2-7, with D unresolved. Germline assignment: CDR1 MNHEY and CDR2 SVGAGI. The CDR3 extends over 14 amino acids. V lost 0 bases, J lost 2 bases, and 8 bases lay in between.

The J gene is TRBJ2-2, the V gene TRBV28, with 8 bases identical to TRBD2. V trimming: 3 bases; J trimming: 5 bases; junction bases outside the gene matches: 5. Germline V gene sequence: CDR1 MDHEN, CDR2 SYDVKM. The CDR3 runs to 15 residues. As DNA, the CDR3 is TGTGCCAGCAGTTTTCTAGCTAGCGGGACCGGGGAGCTGTTTTTT. Residues: CASSFLASGTGELFF. The entire variable domain, with the rest obtained from reference TRBV28 and TRBJ2-2, is as follows: DVKVTQSSRYLVKRTGEKVFLECVQDMDHENMFWYRQDPGLGLRLIYFSYDVKMKEKGDIPEGYSVSREKKERFSLILESASTNQTSMYLCASSFLASGTGELFFGEGSRLTVL.

This clonotype turned up a few times. As DNA, the CDR3 is TGTGCCAGCAGCGTAGTAGGGGGAAGCGAAAAACTGTTTTTT. Translating gives CASSVVGGSEKLFF. This chain connects TRBV9 to TRBJ1-4; tentative D call: TRBD1 (6 bases). The CDR3 length is 14 residues. The germline V gene encodes CDR1 SGDLS and CDR2 YYNGEE. Trimming took 0 bases from V and 8 from J, leaving 11 bases between them.

This clonotype turned up a few times. The chain recombines TRBV28 with TRBJ1-5, with 9 positions matching TRBD1. Germline-derived CDR1 and CDR2 are MDHEN and SYDVKM. The CDR3 runs to 15 residues. The trim removed 4 bases at V and 5 bases at J, leaving 6 bases unmatched. CDR3 nucleotides: TGTGCCAGCAGTTCTTCCGGGACAGGGTATCAGCCCCAGCATTTT. The encoded protein is CASSSSGTGYQPQHF.

This clonotype was seen a handful of times. This chain links TRBV3-1 with TRBJ1-6; D gene ambiguous. V lost 9 bases and J lost 0, with 9 bases in between. The CDR3 totals 14 residues. CDR1 and CDR2 from the germline V gene are LGHDT and YNNKEL (reference sequence). The CDR3 DNA sequence: TGTGCCAGTAGAGATGCCTCCTATAATTCACCCCTCCACTTT. Translated, it gives CASRDASYNSPLHF.

This rearrangement joins TRBV7-2 to TRBJ1-1; D unresolved. CDR3 length equals 14 residues. Germline CDR1 SGHTA, CDR2 FQGNSA. The V end was cut by 0 bases, the J end by 4 bases, with 9 bases between. The CDR3 sequence is CASSLAPWGTEAFF. The CDR3 region has the DNA TGTGCCAGCAGCTTAGCCCCCTGGGGCACTGAAGCTTTCTTT.

This clonotype was counted a few times. The chain uses TRBV29-1 and TRBJ2-1; D uncertain. The CDR3 is 14 residues long. Looked up from germline, CDR1 is SQVTM and CDR2 is ANQGSEA. V was pared by 4 bases and J by 0 bases, with 10 bases between. The CDR3 bases are TGCAGCGTTGTGGTCCCGAGCTCCTACAATGAGCAGTTCTTC. Protein: CSVVVPSSYNEQFF.

This clonotype was seen repeatedly, ten times or more. The gene calls are TRBV4-1 and TRBJ2-5; TRBD2 matches 14 bases. The CDR3 length is 17 residues. Unmatched junction bases numbered 5, after V lost 1 base and J lost 4 bases. In germline, CDR1 is MGHRA, CDR2 YSYEKL. CDR3 nucleotides: TGCGCCAGCAGCCAAGCGACTAGCGGGAGGGTGGCAGAGACCCAGTACTTC. Protein: CASSQATSGRVAETQYF.

In this sample, this clonotype turned up a few times. The chain uses TRBV14 and TRBJ2-1; possible D gene TRBD1, 6 bases. The CDR3 is made up of 12 amino acids. CDR1 and CDR2 from the germline V gene are SGHDN and FVKESK. The germline V and J ends were trimmed by 0 bases and 15 bases, with 12 bases remaining between them. CDR3 DNA sequence: TGTGCCAGCAGCCAAGAAGGGACACGAAGGTTCTTC. As protein: CASSQEGTRRFF. Drawing the rest from reference TRBV14 and TRBJ2-1, the complete variable domain is EAGVTQFPSHSVIEKGQTVTLRCDPISGHDNLYWYRRVMGKEIKFLLHFVKESKQDESGMPNNRFLAERTGGTYSTLKVQPAELEDSGVYFCASSQEGTRRFFGPGTRLTVL.

This clonotype was found a few times. The chain uses TRBV6-5 and TRBJ1-3; D not resolved. Germline V gene lookup returns CDR1 MNHEY and CDR2 SVGAGI. The CDR3 has 14 amino acids. V lost 4 bases to trimming and J lost 4 bases, with 11 bases between them. DNA of the CDR3: TGTGCCAGCAGTTCCGGTCGGGGAGGAAACACCATATATTTT. It encodes CASSSGRGGNTIYF.

This clonotype occurred a few times. The chain carries TRBV27 and TRBJ2-7; 10 bases map to TRBD1. V lost 7 bases, J lost 10 bases, and 10 bases stayed unmatched. Germline V gene data show CDR1 as MNHEY and CDR2 as SMNVEV (reference sequence). The CDR3 runs to 13 residues. The CDR3 loop is CASTSRDRGIQYF. The CDR3 DNA reads as TGTGCCAGCACAAGCCGGGACAGGGGCATCCAGTACTTC.

The J gene is TRBJ2-3, the V gene TRBV7-2; perhaps TRBD2 as D (5 bases). The germline V gene encodes CDR1 SGHTA and CDR2 FQGNSA. Trimming took 4 bases from V and 2 from J, leaving 16 bases between them. CDR3 length equals 16 residues. The CDR3 loop is CASSWAPAGSTDTQYF. In nucleotides, the CDR3 is TGTGCCAGCAGCTGGGCTCCGGCGGGCTCCACAGATACGCAGTATTTT.

At least ten counts were recorded for this clonotype. The chain combines TRBV5-6 with TRBJ2-3; TRBD1 or TRBD2 may be the D gene (6 bases each). Germline CDR1 SGHDT, CDR2 YYEEEE. Trimming took 4 bases from V and 6 from J, leaving 24 bases between them. The CDR3 extends over 17 amino acids. The CDR3 sequence: CASSPLREGRGPDTQYF. DNA for the CDR3: TGTGCCAGCAGCCCCCTTCGCGAGGGCCGGGGGCCGGATACGCAGTATTTT.

This clonotype was detected a few times. V is TRBV23-1 and J is TRBJ2-1; 10 bases agree with TRBD2. TRBV23-1 is sorted into the ORF group, with uncertain function. This CDR3 has 15 amino acids. V was pared by 7 bases and J by 1 base, with 4 bases of the junction left unmatched. Here the CDR3 DNA reads TGCGCCAGCACATCAGCGGGAGGGTCCTACAATGAGCAGTTCTTC. Translated: CASTSAGGSYNEQFF.

The chain has TRBV4-3 and TRBJ1-1, with 8 positions matching TRBD1. Germline CDR1 LGHNA, CDR2 YSLEER. V trimming: 1 base; J trimming: 1 base; junction bases outside the gene matches: 8. This CDR3 has 17 amino acids. This CDR3 is CASSQALRDRSNTEAFF. In nucleotides, the CDR3 is TGCGCCAGCAGCCAAGCTCTGCGGGACAGGTCGAACACTGAAGCTTTCTTT.

This sequence joins TRBV27 and TRBJ2-7; maybe TRBD1 (6 bases). The CDR3 totals 11 residues. With 6 bases removed from V and 5 bases from J, the gap between germline ends came to 8 bases. Germline V gene lookup returns CDR1 MNHEY and CDR2 SMNVEV (reference sequence). CDR3 loop: CASSRGHEQYF. CDR3 nucleotide sequence: TGTGCCAGCAGCAGGGGCCACGAGCAGTACTTC.

This clonotype has more than one count but fewer than ten. This chain links TRBV7-2 with TRBJ2-5; TRBD2 matches at 7 bases. V trimming: 3 bases; J trimming: 0 bases; junction bases outside the gene matches: 1. In germline, CDR1 is SGHTA, CDR2 FQGNSA. The CDR3 is made up of 14 amino acids. The CDR3 is CASSFSGDQETQYF. CDR3 nucleotide sequence: TGTGCCAGCAGCTTCAGCGGGGACCAAGAGACCCAGTACTTC.

This clonotype was detected many times. V usage is TRBV24-1 and J usage is TRBJ2-3; D is unclear. Germline CDR1 is KGHDR and CDR2 is SFDVKD. V was trimmed by 4 bases and J by 1 base, leaving 5 bases between them. CDR3 length equals 13 residues. The CDR3 DNA sequence: TGTGCCACCAGTGAAAGGGGCACAGATACGCAGTATTTT. Protein: CATSERGTDTQYF.

This clonotype was observed at least ten times. The chain is built from TRBV7-9 and TRBJ2-1; possible D gene TRBD2, 6 bases. With 6 bases removed from V and 0 bases from J, the gap between germline ends came to 9 bases. Germline V CDR1 and CDR2: SEHNR, FQNEAQ (reference sequence). This CDR3 contains 14 residues. CDR3 region: CASRPSASYNEQFF. CDR3 nucleotides: TGTGCCAGCAGACCTAGCGCCTCCTACAATGAGCAGTTCTTC.

The chain links TRBV24-1 to TRBJ2-3, with TRBD2 matching 7 bases. The CDR3 contains 17 residues. V lost 2 bases to trimming and J lost 1 base; unmatched junction nucleotides: 8. Germline assignment: CDR1 KGHDR and CDR2 SFDVKD. The CDR3 DNA sequence: TGTGCCACCAGTGATTGGGCGCGGGGGAACGGCACAGATACGCAGTATTTT. Translating it yields CATSDWARGNGTDTQYF.